This T cell receptor (beta chain) was captured by sequencing in a study of T cells in Graves' hyperthyroidism and ophthalmopathy. The hyperthyroidism was newly diagnosed and had lasted under 2 months; the patients were aged 18 to 65. RNA transcripts yielded amplified TCR beta CDR3 regions. With the HTBI primer set, the TCR CDR3 went through a first round of RT-PCR. TCRdb used MiXCR to reprocess the multiplex PCR reads, holding one entry per CDR3 protein. In the table there are approximately 720,000 distinct CDR3 sequences, approximately 18% of which are singletons. Between the trimmed V and J ends, which lost 2 bases and 7 bases, there was a span of 12 bases. Germline CDR1 DFQATT, CDR2 SNEGSKA (reference sequence). There are 13 residues in the CDR3.

Specimen: blood. The rearrangement joins TRBV20-1 to TRBJ2-1; D gene uncertain. The clonotype was recovered from a woman in her 50s with Graves' hyperthyroidism that later progressed to Graves' ophthalmopathy. CDR3 nucleotides: TGCAGTGCTAGACTACACCTGAGGAATGAGCAGTTCTTC. It encodes CSARLHLRNEQFF.